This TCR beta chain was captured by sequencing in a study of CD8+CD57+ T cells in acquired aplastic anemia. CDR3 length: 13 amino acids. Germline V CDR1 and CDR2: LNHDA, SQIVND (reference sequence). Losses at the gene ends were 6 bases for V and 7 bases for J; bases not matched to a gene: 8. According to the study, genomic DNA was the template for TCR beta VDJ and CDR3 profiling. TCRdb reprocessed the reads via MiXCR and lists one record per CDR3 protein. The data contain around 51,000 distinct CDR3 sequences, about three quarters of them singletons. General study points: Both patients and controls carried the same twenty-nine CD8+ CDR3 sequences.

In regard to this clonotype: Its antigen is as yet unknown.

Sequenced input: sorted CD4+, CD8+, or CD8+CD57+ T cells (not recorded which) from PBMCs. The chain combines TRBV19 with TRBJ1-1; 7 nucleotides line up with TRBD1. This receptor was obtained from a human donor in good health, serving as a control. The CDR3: CASSKDRDVEAFF. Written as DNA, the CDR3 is TGTGCCAGTAGCAAAGACAGGGACGTTGAAGCTTTCTTT.